This T cell receptor (beta chain) derives from a study of regulatory T cells in long-lasting Graves disease. At the level of the study: Over 5 years of antithyroid drugs with positive TSH receptor antibodies was taken to mean persistent Graves' disease.

This clonotype was found many times. The target antigen is unknown. Specified time point: persistent/refractory GD, antithyroid drugs over 5 years with positive TRAb. PBMCs provided the RNA from which the TCR library was made. Study-wide results and limits: Persistent disease was associated with favored TRBV28 usage and with favored use of TRBJ1-2 and TRBJ2-5.

Building the TCR beta libraries relied on iRepertoire HTBI primers, and CDR3 regions underwent Arm-PCR. Under the authors' procedure: Identified across the samples were 62 TRBV segments and 13 to 15 TRBJ segments. TCRdb used MiXCR to reprocess the multiplex PCR reads, holding one entry per CDR3 protein. The V and J calls and clone size come from TCRdb's table, not from the authors' own analysis. The repertoire holds around 340,000 distinct CDR3 sequences, 20% seen once, with less than 35% in the top ten. The V gene lost 3 bases and the J gene lost 5 bases, with 10 bases spanning the gap. CDR3 length: 12 amino acids. Germline V gives CDR1 SQVTM, CDR2 ANQGSEA.

V gene TRBV29-1 combines with J gene TRBJ2-5; no clear D. This sequence was found in a female donor with Graves disease. The material was peripheral blood mononuclear cells (PBMCs), obtained when the disease was refractory, from a patient treated with antithyroid drugs. The CDR3 sequence is CSVDESGETQYF. The CDR3 DNA reads as TGCAGCGTTGATGAGAGTGGGGAGACCCAGTACTTC.